The clone carrying this TCR beta chain appeared a few times. The antigen remains undetermined. The data stem from a study of vaccination effects on CD4 cells after COVID-19. At the level of the study: Samples gathered post-vaccine arrived a median of 72 days past the second dose.

ViraFEST used viral peptide pools to expand antigen-specific CD4+ T cells before sequencing. Following 10 days of culture, CD4+ T cells were isolated. All study participants received two doses of BNT162b2 or mRNA-1273 vaccine. In the cultures, half the medium was exchanged for IL-2 medium on days 3 and 7. Study-wide results and caveats: Clones induced by infection and by vaccine showed marked clonal contraction late after vaccination.

Generated by immunoSEQ multiplex PCR, the TCRdb table keeps only in-frame clones and is missing some. The table records over 25,000 clones, 74% of them present only once. After removal of 4 bases from V and 5 bases from J, the junction contained 4 bases not matched to a gene. This CDR3 comprises 15 residues. Germline loops: CDR1 SSHAT, CDR2 FNYEAQ (reference sequence). This receptor was obtained from a human donor who received a COVID-19 vaccine. The rearrangement links TRBV7-7 to TRBJ2-2, with TRBD2 matching 10 bases. The specimen was CD4+ T cells from PBMCs cultured with HCoV-229E spike peptides, collected after COVID-19 vaccination. The CDR3 region is CASSSQGLATGELFF. The CDR3, as DNA: TGTGCCAGCAGCTCGCAGGGACTAGCGACCGGGGAGCTGTTTTTT.